This paragraph covers one T cell receptor beta chain sequence. This sample is part of a study of blood T cell repertoires in COVID-19. Looking at the study overall: COVID-19 samples from acute and convalescent phases originated in the United States, Italy and Spain. The analysed material was cDNA or gDNA that came from T cells, B-cell-depleted T cells, or PBMCs.

Patients in Seattle were enrolled during active infection, then followed longitudinally. Germline assignment: CDR1 PRHDT and CDR2 FYEKMQ (reference sequence). This CDR3 has 15 residues. Trimming removed 6 bases from V and 7 bases from J, with 18 bases in between. Per the original data handling: Quantification of nucleated cells was approximated via reference gene primer amplification. Clones were sequenced by immunoSEQ multiplex PCR, and TCRdb holds only the in-frame ones, with some missing. V, J and clone size are those of that table, while D and trimming were read from the DNA. The sample records hundreds of thousands of clones, more than 75% being singletons.

The rearrangement uses TRBV13 and TRBJ2-2, with D possibly TRBD1 on 6 matching bases. The receptor was isolated from a woman aged 50 to 60 with COVID-19, enrolled during active disease. Material for sequencing was peripheral blood. CDR3 residues: CASSRTGPGSGELFF. CDR3 nucleotide sequence: TGTGCCAGCAGTCGAACAGGGCCAGGGAGCGGGGAGCTGTTTTTT.